These 5 T cell receptor beta chains were all obtained from the same sample, sequenced in a study of PD-1 blockade in mismatch repair-deficient tumors. Sequencing was performed with immunoSEQ multiplex PCR; in TCRdb, only in-frame clones are kept and a portion is missing. Counted here are about 120,000 clones, about nine tenths occurring once; the ten biggest clones make up 10% to 15%. This sample comprised peripheral blood, obtained about 17 months after starting pembrolizumab. All receptors come from an adult with mismatch repair-deficient cancer.

A few counts support this clone. Other nucleotide sequences in the sample specify the same CDR3. The chain uses TRBV7-9 and TRBJ1-5; D unclear. CDR1 and CDR2 from the germline V gene are SEHNR and FQNEAQ (reference sequence). V was shortened by 0 bases and J by 6 bases, with 6 bases between the two germline ends. The CDR3 is made up of 13 amino acids. The CDR3 loop is CASSLAGGQPQHF. The CDR3 coding sequence is TGTGCCAGCAGCTTAGCGGGCGGTCAGCCCCAGCATTTT.

The rearrangement joins TRBV21-1 to TRBJ2-3; the D call TRBD2 from the table was never checked on the DNA. TRBV21-1 is recorded as a pseudogene. This CDR3 has 12 residues. DNA for the CDR3: TGTGCCAGCATCGGGTTCTTCCCCACGCAGTATTTT. This codes for CASIGFFPTQYF.

This clone was seen a few times. The CDR3 coding sequence is TGTGCTAGTGGTTTGGTAACAGGGGGTAACGAGCAGTACTTC. Translated, it gives CASGLVTGGNEQYF. The rearrangement joins TRBV12-5 to TRBJ2-7; 8 bases agree with TRBD1. With 0 bases clipped from V and 5 bases from J, the junction kept 3 bases outside the gene matches. This CDR3 contains 14 residues. Looked up from germline, CDR1 is LGHNT and CDR2 is FRNRAP. Combining the CDR3 with reference TRBV12-5 and TRBJ2-7 gives the whole variable domain DARVTQTPRHKVTEMGQEVTMRCQPILGHNTVFWYRQTMMQGLELLAYFRNRAPLDDSGMPKDRFSAEMPDATLATLKIQPSEPRDSAVYFCASGLVTGGNEQYFGPGTRLTVT.

The chain combines TRBV27 with TRBJ2-5; D gene unclear. The end of the DNA is better explained by TRBJ2-7, so the J call may be wrong. The CDR3 loop spans 11 amino acids. Germline loops: CDR1 MNHEY, CDR2 SMNVEV (reference sequence). CDR3 residues: CASSSSYEQYF. DNA of the CDR3: TGTGCCAGCAGTTCCTCCTACGAGCAGTACTTC.

This chain uses TRBV6-6 with TRBJ2-7; the D gene is possibly TRBD1 (5 bases). The CDR3 runs 13 residues. The germline V gene encodes CDR1 MNHNY and CDR2 SVGAGI (reference sequence). Trimming took 2 bases from V and 7 from J, leaving 12 bases between them. CDR3 amino acids: CASSYTRVGEQYF. The CDR3, as DNA: TGTGCCAGCAGTTACACCAGGGTAGGGGAGCAGTACTTC.